The next 24 T cell receptor beta chains were all read from a single sample in a study of blood T cell repertoires in COVID-19. Produced via immunoSEQ multiplex PCR; TCRdb's table is partial and in-frame only. The table shows about 270,000 clones, with approximately 87% occurring only once. Sequencing was performed on peripheral blood. The receptor set was obtained from a woman younger than 45 with COVID-19, enrolled during active disease.

The J gene is TRBJ2-2, the V gene TRBV15, with D possibly TRBD2 on 5 matching bases. The V gene lost 0 bases and the J gene lost 5 bases, with 13 bases spanning the gap. CDR1 and CDR2 (germline): LNHNV, YYDKDF (reference sequence). This CDR3 is 16 amino acids long. CDR3 DNA: TGTGCCACCAGCAGAGACCCCCCGTGGACTACCGGGGAGCTGTTTTTT. This translates into CATSRDPPWTTGELFF.

The rearrangement uses TRBV11-2 and TRBJ1-6; D uncertain. This CDR3 has 14 residues. With 5 bases removed from V and 7 bases from J, the gap between germline ends came to 12 bases. The germline gives CDR1 SGHAT, CDR2 FQNNGV. DNA for the CDR3: TGTGCCAGCAGCCCCATGAGCTCCAATTCACCCCTCCACTTT. It yields the protein CASSPMSSNSPLHF. The entire variable domain, with the rest obtained from reference TRBV11-2 and TRBJ1-6, is as follows: EAGVAQSPRYKIIEKRQSVAFWCNPISGHATLYWYQQILGQGPKLLIQFQNNGVVDDSQLPKDRFSAERLKGVDSTLKIQPAKLEDSAVYLCASSPMSSNSPLHFGNGTRLTVT.

This clone was observed a single time. The V and J genes are TRBV5-1 and TRBJ2-5; tentatively, D is TRBD2 (5 bases). Germline CDR1 SGHRS, CDR2 YFSETQ. V shed 0 bases and J shed 2 bases, with 14 bases lying between them. This CDR3 region has 16 residues. The CDR3 reads CASSLVRGLHQETQYF. DNA for the CDR3: TGCGCCAGCAGCTTGGTGAGAGGGCTGCATCAAGAGACCCAGTACTTC.

The gene calls are TRBV18 and TRBJ2-1; possible D gene TRBD2, 5 bases. The CDR3 consists of 15 residues. The V and J ends lost 5 bases and 5 bases respectively, with 16 bases between them. The germline V gene encodes CDR1 KGHSH and CDR2 LQKENI. The CDR3: CASSYSREINNEQFF. As DNA, the CDR3 is TGTGCCAGCTCATATTCTCGGGAAATAAACAATGAGCAGTTCTTC. The full variable domain, with the rest looked up from reference TRBV18 and TRBJ2-1, is NAGVMQNPRHLVRRRGQEARLRCSPMKGHSHVYWYRQLPEEGLKFMVYLQKENIIDESGMPKERFSAEFPKEGPSILRIQQVVRGDSAAYFCASSYSREINNEQFFGPGTRLTVL.

This clone was counted only a few times. The rearrangement links TRBV4-2 to TRBJ1-2, with D unclear. In germline, CDR1 is LGHNA, CDR2 YNFKEQ. The CDR3 covers 17 residues. Trimming shortened V by 0 bases and J by 0 bases, and 14 bases separated the two germline ends. The DNA for the CDR3 is TGTGCCAGCAGCCAAGATCGAACGAGGCCCTCTAACTATGGCTACACCTTC. This gives the protein CASSQDRTRPSNYGYTF.

The CDR3: CATSRPLGLAGGIIGTQYF. CDR3 coding DNA: TGTGCCACCAGCAGGCCCCTTGGGCTAGCGGGGGGGATCATTGGGACCCAGTACTTC. The J gene is TRBJ2-5, the V gene TRBV15; 12 nucleotides line up with TRBD2. CDR3 length: 19 residues. After removal of 3 bases from V and 7 bases from J, the junction contained 18 bases not matched to a gene. CDR1 is LNHNV and CDR2 is YYDKDF in the germline V gene (reference sequence).

The chain has TRBV27 and TRBJ2-7, with D perhaps matching TRBD1 (6 bases). Trimming took off 4 bases at V and 3 bases at J, with 16 bases between the two ends. Germline CDR1 and CDR2: MNHEY and SMNVEV (reference sequence). The CDR3 is 15 amino acids. The DNA for the CDR3 is TGTGCCAGCAGTTCAAAAATGGCAGGGGACTACGAGCAGTACTTC. Translating gives CASSSKMAGDYEQYF.

This chain joins TRBV4-1 and TRBJ1-1; unclear D gene. Germline values: CDR1 MGHRA, CDR2 YSYEKL. CDR3 size: 12 residues. Deletions cut 4 bases from V and 3 bases from J, with 6 bases between. The CDR3 sequence: CASSLGDTEAFF. CDR3 DNA: TGCGCCAGCAGCCTGGGCGACACTGAAGCTTTCTTT.

The chain carries TRBV10-2 and TRBJ1-2; tentative D call: TRBD1 (5 bases). V was trimmed by 4 bases and J by 2 bases, leaving 14 bases between them. This CDR3 is built from 15 residues. CDR1 is WSHSY and CDR2 is SAAADI in the germline V gene. CDR3 region: CASSGIDSVNYGYTF. CDR3 DNA sequence: TGCGCCAGCAGTGGGATTGACAGCGTAAACTATGGCTACACCTTC.

V gene TRBV4-1 combines with J gene TRBJ2-1, with TRBD2 matching over 13 bases. This CDR3 has 17 residues. V trimming: 0 bases; J trimming: 8 bases; junction bases outside the gene matches: 7. Per the germline V gene, CDR1 is MGHRA and CDR2 is YSYEKL. The CDR3 reads CASSQDGGLAGAHEQFF. CDR3 nucleotides: TGCGCCAGCAGCCAAGATGGCGGACTAGCGGGGGCCCATGAGCAGTTCTTC.

The chain couples TRBV3-1 (or the pseudogene TRBV3-2) to TRBJ2-1, with 11 bases lining up with TRBD2. Germline V gene lookup returns CDR1 LGHDT and CDR2 YNNKEL (reference sequence). Trimming cost V 4 bases and J 4 bases; bases outside gene matches: 9. The CDR3 is 17 amino acids. CDR3 protein: CASSPVAGGLYYNEQFF. The CDR3, as DNA: TGTGCCAGCAGCCCGGTAGCGGGGGGGCTATATTACAATGAGCAGTTCTTC.

J is TRBJ1-6 and V is TRBV7-9, with D possibly TRBD1 on 6 matching bases. The CDR3 is 13 residues long. Germline V gene sequence: CDR1 SEHNR, CDR2 FQNEAQ (reference sequence). V lost 8 bases to trimming and J lost 13 bases, with 18 bases between them. The DNA of the CDR3 is TGTGCCAGCGGCCCAGGGTTGGGGGCGCCCCTCCACTTT. It codes for CASGPGLGAPLHF.

Only one count was recorded for this clone. This sequence joins TRBV10-2 and TRBJ2-7; 7 positions agree with TRBD2. The ends lost 2 bases at V and 1 base at J; junction bases unmatched: 5. Germline V gene sequence: CDR1 WSHSY, CDR2 SAAADI. The CDR3 runs to 15 residues. CDR3 in amino acids: CASSEERGMSYEQYF. The CDR3 DNA reads TGCGCCAGCAGTGAGGAGCGGGGAATGTCCTACGAGCAGTACTTC.

J is TRBJ1-2 and V is TRBV5-4; 11 nucleotides match TRBD1. V lost 7 bases to trimming and J lost 8 bases; unmatched junction nucleotides: 13. From germline, CDR1 is SGHNT and CDR2 YYREEE (reference sequence). This CDR3 has 15 residues. CDR3 nucleotides: TGTGCCAGCTCACTCTTGGGACAGGGGGTAGAGGGCTACACCTTC. It is translated as CASSLLGQGVEGYTF.

V gene TRBV7-6 combines with J gene TRBJ2-5, with 11 bases matching TRBD2. The J segment lost 5 bases and the V segment lost 1 base, leaving 9 bases of the junction unmatched. This CDR3 comprises 17 residues. Germline lookup yields CDR1 SGHVS and CDR2 FNYEAQ. The CDR3 protein is CASSLGLAGRLGETQYF. For the CDR3, the DNA is TGTGCCAGCAGCTTAGGACTAGCGGGGAGGCTAGGGGAGACCCAGTACTTC.

The J gene is TRBJ1-4, the V gene TRBV25-1, with D possibly matching TRBD1 (5 bases). Germline loops: CDR1 MGHDK, CDR2 SYGVNS. This CDR3 spans 17 amino acids. V was shortened by 1 base and J by 7 bases, with 19 bases between the two germline ends. The CDR3 sequence: CASSESWGGSKSEKLFF. For the CDR3, the DNA is TGTGCCAGCAGTGAATCCTGGGGCGGCAGTAAGAGTGAAAAACTGTTTTTT.

The genes are TRBV6-5 and TRBJ1-2; 9 bases fit TRBD1. The germline V gene encodes CDR1 MNHEY and CDR2 SVGAGI. The CDR3 is made up of 14 amino acids. Trimming removed 6 bases from V and 6 bases from J; junction bases left unmatched: 8. CDR3 sequence: CASRSQGAWNGYTF. Written as DNA, the CDR3 is TGTGCCAGCAGATCACAGGGGGCCTGGAATGGCTACACCTTC.

This clone was observed once. The chain links TRBV27 to TRBJ2-1, with TRBD1 matching 7 bases. This CDR3 region has 15 residues. V shed 6 bases, J shed 4 bases, and the junction held 9 bases outside the gene matches. Germline CDR1 is MNHEY and CDR2 is SMNVEV (reference sequence). Here the CDR3 reads CASRLQGPMYNEQFF. The CDR3, as DNA: TGTGCCAGCAGACTACAGGGGCCGATGTACAATGAGCAGTTCTTC.

The V and J genes are TRBV6-6 and TRBJ1-6; 8 bases align to TRBD1. Germline V gives CDR1 MNHNY, CDR2 SVGAGI (reference sequence). J gave up 0 bases and V 5 bases, and 9 bases lay outside the gene matches. The CDR3 has 18 residues. The DNA for the CDR3 is TGTGCCAGCAGTCTCACAGGGGGGGCCAGCTCCTATAATTCACCCCTCCACTTT. Its protein is CASSLTGGASSYNSPLHF.

The gene calls are TRBV18 and TRBJ1-1, with 8 positions matching TRBD1. Per germline, CDR1 KGHSH and CDR2 LQKENI. This CDR3 is built from 12 residues. J was trimmed by 7 bases and V by 3 bases; bases with no gene match: 1. The CDR3 DNA follows: TGTGCCAGCTCACCGGACAGGGTTGAAGCTTTCTTT. This sequence encodes CASSPDRVEAFF.

The chain carries TRBV7-9 and TRBJ1-2; TRBD1 agrees at 7 bases. V shed 3 bases and J 5 bases; nucleotides not matched to a gene: 12. CDR1 SEHNR and CDR2 FQNEAQ come from the germline V gene (reference sequence). This CDR3 contains 16 residues. The CDR3 sequence is CASSFPRDSLAYGYTF. As DNA, the CDR3 is TGTGCCAGCAGCTTCCCCCGGGACAGCCTCGCTTATGGCTACACCTTC.

This chain links TRBV5-1 with TRBJ1-2, with a weak D call TRBD1 (5 bases). CDR1 and CDR2 (germline): SGHRS, YFSETQ. Trimming pared 4 bases from V and 12 bases from J, leaving 13 bases between. This CDR3 region has 11 residues. CDR3 region: CASSLGGVNTF. The CDR3 nucleotides read TGCGCCAGCAGCCTCGGAGGGGTAAACACCTTC.

J is TRBJ2-5 and V is TRBV4-1; D is possibly TRBD2 (5 bases). This CDR3 has 13 amino acids. V lost 4 bases and J 2 bases, leaving 8 bases between the germline ends. Germline V gives CDR1 MGHRA, CDR2 YSYEKL. CDR3 loop: CASSPLEQETQYF. The CDR3 nucleotides read TGCGCCAGCAGCCCACTAGAGCAAGAGACCCAGTACTTC.

The chain links TRBV5-1 to TRBJ2-1; 7 bases agree with TRBD1. Germline-derived CDR1 and CDR2 are SGHRS and YFSETQ. V shed 3 bases and J 4 bases; nucleotides not matched to a gene: 10. The CDR3 consists of 16 residues. CDR3 loop: CASSSTGSTPYNEQFF. CDR3 DNA sequence: TGCGCCAGCAGCTCGACAGGGTCTACCCCTTACAATGAGCAGTTCTTC.